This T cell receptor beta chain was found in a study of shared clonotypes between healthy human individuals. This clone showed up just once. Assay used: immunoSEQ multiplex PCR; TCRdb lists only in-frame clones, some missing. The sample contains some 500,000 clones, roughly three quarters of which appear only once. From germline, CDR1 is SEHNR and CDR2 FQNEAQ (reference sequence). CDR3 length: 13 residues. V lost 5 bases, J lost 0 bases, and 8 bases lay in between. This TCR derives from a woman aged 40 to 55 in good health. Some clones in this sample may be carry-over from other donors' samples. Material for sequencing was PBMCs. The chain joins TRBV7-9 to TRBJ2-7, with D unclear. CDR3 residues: CASSPKRSYEQYF. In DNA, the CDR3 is TGTGCCAGCAGCCCCAAGCGCTCCTACGAGCAGTACTTC.